What follows are 27 T cell receptor beta chains derived from one specimen sequenced in a study of cytomegalovirus exposure and HLA in healthy donors. Amplification used 60 Vbeta primers and 13 Jbeta primers. Profiling relied on immunoSEQ multiplex PCR, and the TCRdb table lists in-frame clones only, not all of them. Among roughly 200,000 clones listed, about 9% were seen once. The sample was PBMCs. These receptors all come from a woman aged 25 to 45 in good health and CMV-seropositive.

The chain uses TRBV6-5 and TRBJ1-2, with D perhaps matching TRBD1 (6 bases). With 5 bases removed from V and 5 bases from J, the gap between germline ends came to 15 bases. Germline CDR1 MNHEY, CDR2 SVGAGI. CDR3 length equals 14 residues. This chain's CDR3 is CASSQGLMGYGYTF. The CDR3 DNA is TGTGCCAGCAGTCAGGGGCTGATGGGTTATGGCTACACCTTC.

This clone was counted only a few times. The V call is TRBV6-4, the J call TRBJ2-1; D is perhaps TRBD2 (6 bases). In germline, CDR1 is MRHNA, CDR2 SNTAGT. The CDR3 contains 15 residues. Trimming took off 3 bases at V and 9 bases at J, with 18 bases between the two ends. CDR3 sequence reads: CASSESPGLKSEQFF. CDR3 coding DNA: TGTGCCAGCAGTGAGTCCCCGGGACTCAAGAGTGAGCAGTTCTTC.

The chain combines TRBV2 with TRBJ1-2; unclear D gene. Trimming pared 2 bases from V and 4 bases from J, leaving 8 bases between. The CDR3 contains 13 residues. Germline loops: CDR1 SNHLY, CDR2 FYNNEI. This CDR3 is CASSEFQFYGYTF. In DNA, the CDR3 is TGTGCCAGCAGTGAATTTCAGTTCTATGGCTACACCTTC.

The chain combines TRBV11-1 with TRBJ1-1; 8 bases line up with TRBD1. The CDR3 contains 14 residues. V gave up 5 bases and J gave up 1 base; unmatched junction bases: 3. Germline CDR1 and CDR2: SGHAT and FQDESV (reference sequence). The CDR3 DNA sequence: TGTGCCAGCAGCCTAGACAGGGGGAACACTGAAGCTTTCTTT. Translating gives CASSLDRGNTEAFF. The entire variable domain, with the rest obtained from reference TRBV11-1 and TRBJ1-1, is as follows: EAEVAQSPRYKITEKSQAVAFWCDPISGHATLYWYRQILGQGPELLVQFQDESVVDDSQLPKDRFSAERLKGVDSTLKIQPAELGDSAMYLCASSLDRGNTEAFFGQGTRLTVV.

The rearrangement links TRBV7-6 to TRBJ1-4; TRBD1 matches at 8 bases. CDR1 is SGHVS and CDR2 is FNYEAQ in the germline V gene. This CDR3 has 15 residues. V lost 1 base to trimming and J lost 4 bases; unmatched junction nucleotides: 2. The CDR3 spells CASSLGTGRNEKLFF. CDR3 sequence (DNA): TGTGCCAGCAGCTTAGGGACAGGGCGTAATGAAAAACTGTTTTTT.

The rearrangement links TRBV18 to TRBJ2-5, with 7 bases matching TRBD1. Germline CDR1 and CDR2: KGHSH and LQKENI. The CDR3 loop spans 13 amino acids. Trimming at V came to 5 bases and at J to 5 bases, leaving 5 bases not matched to a gene. CDR3 DNA sequence: TGTGCCAGCTCAACGGGACAGTTGGAGACCCAGTACTTC. Translation gives CASSTGQLETQYF.

The rearrangement joins TRBV30 to TRBJ1-1, with no clear D. Trimming took off 5 bases at V and 7 bases at J, with 14 bases between the two ends. CDR1 is GTSNPN, CDR2 SVGIG, per germline (reference sequence). This CDR3 has 12 amino acids. The CDR3 is CAWGMRAVEAFF. CDR3 sequence (DNA): TGTGCCTGGGGCATGAGGGCAGTTGAAGCTTTCTTT. The entire variable domain, with the rest obtained from reference TRBV30 and TRBJ1-1, is as follows: SQTIHQWPATLVQPVGSPLSLECTVEGTSNPNLYWYRQAAGRGLQLLFYSVGIGQISSEVPQNLSASRPQDRQFILSSKKLLLSDSGFYLCAWGMRAVEAFFGQGTRLTVV.

This chain joins TRBV6-6 and TRBJ2-1, with 14 positions matching TRBD2. Germline V gives CDR1 MNHNY, CDR2 SVGAGI (reference sequence). The trim removed 5 bases at V and 8 bases at J, leaving 8 bases unmatched. CDR3 size: 16 residues. The CDR3 DNA is TGTGCCAGCAGTAAGGCCGGGACTAGCGGGAGTCATGAGCAGTTCTTC. Protein product: CASSKAGTSGSHEQFF.

The chain joins TRBV20-1 to TRBJ1-4; D possibly corresponds to TRBD1 (5 bases). Germline V gene lookup returns CDR1 DFQATT and CDR2 SNEGSKA (reference sequence). There are 11 residues in the CDR3. V was cut by 2 bases and J by 13 bases, with 11 bases left in between. CDR3 sequence reads: CSARRERGLFF. CDR3 sequence (DNA): TGCAGTGCTAGAAGGGAAAGGGGACTGTTTTTT.

The rearrangement joins TRBV6-5 to TRBJ1-1; D unclear. V gave up 2 bases and J gave up 5 bases, with 12 bases separating them. The CDR3 has 14 residues. Germline V gene sequence: CDR1 MNHEY, CDR2 SVGAGI. CDR3 sequence: CASSYVPKETEAFF. CDR3 DNA sequence: TGTGCCAGCAGTTACGTGCCCAAGGAGACTGAAGCTTTCTTT.

This clone was counted only a few times. The chain links TRBV21-1 to TRBJ1-1; the table's D call, TRBD1, has no DNA check behind it. TRBV21-1 is given as a pseudogene. CDR3 size: 17 residues. CDR3 in amino acids: CASSKWFRDRGHTEAFF. The CDR3 DNA sequence: TGTGCCAGCAGCAAATGGTTCCGGGACAGGGGGCACACTGAAGCTTTCTTT.

The V and J genes are TRBV29-1 and TRBJ2-5; possibly TRBD1 for D (5 bases). The J call is uncertain, as TRBJ2-7 better fits the DNA end. Germline lookup yields CDR1 SQVTM and CDR2 ANQGSEA. There are 13 residues in the CDR3. The CDR3 sequence: CSAQDMASYEQYF. The CDR3 nucleotides are TGCAGCGCCCAGGACATGGCCTCCTACGAGCAGTACTTC.

The chain joins TRBV4-1 to TRBJ2-1; 8 positions match TRBD1. Looked up from germline, CDR1 is MGHRA and CDR2 is YSYEKL. The trim removed 0 bases at V and 5 bases at J, leaving 9 bases unmatched. This CDR3 contains 17 residues. The CDR3 region has the DNA TGCGCCAGCAGCCAAGATGTGGCAGGGGGCCCCCACAATGAGCAGTTCTTC. Translation: CASSQDVAGGPHNEQFF.

This clone has more than one count but fewer than ten. Other DNA sequences in this sample translate to the same CDR3. The chain combines TRBV6-1 with TRBJ1-1; a weak D match, TRBD1 (5 bases). The germline gives CDR1 MNHNS, CDR2 SASEGT. V shed 2 bases and J shed 7 bases, with 11 bases lying between them. The CDR3 contains 13 residues. The CDR3 DNA reads as TGTGCCAGCAGTGAACAACAGGAAGGTGAAGCTTTCTTT. Its translation: CASSEQQEGEAFF.

V and J are TRBV10-3 and TRBJ2-7; the match to TRBD1 covers 12 bases. Germline V CDR1 and CDR2: ENHRY, SYGVKD. The V segment lost 4 bases and the J segment 1 base; nucleotides outside the gene matches: 2. The CDR3 covers 15 residues. CDR3 in DNA: TGTGCCATCAGTGGGGGACAGGGGGCGTCCTACGAGCAGTACTTC. Its protein is CAISGGQGASYEQYF.

This clone occurred a few times. The genes are TRBV19 and TRBJ1-2, with D possibly matching TRBD1 (6 bases). In germline, CDR1 is LNHDA, CDR2 SQIVND (reference sequence). Trimming removed 11 bases from V and 4 bases from J, with 26 bases in between. This CDR3 region has 16 residues. The DNA for the CDR3 is TGTGCCTCCTCGGACGGGACACTTGGATCGTTCTATGGCTACACCTTC. Translating it yields CASSDGTLGSFYGYTF.

This clone turned up a few times. The V gene is TRBV10-3, the J gene TRBJ1-2; no reliable D call. Germline V gives CDR1 ENHRY, CDR2 SYGVKD. V dropped 0 bases and J dropped 4 bases, with 12 bases sitting between them. The CDR3 sequence is 15 residues long. CDR3 DNA: TGTGCCATCAGTGAGTCGTTAGGACTCTCCTATGGCTACACCTTC. Encoded protein: CAISESLGLSYGYTF.

This chain links TRBV19 with TRBJ2-7, with a weak D call TRBD2 (6 bases). CDR3 length equals 14 residues. The V end was cut by 6 bases, the J end by 5 bases, with 17 bases between. Germline V lookup: CDR1 LNHDA, CDR2 SQIVND (reference sequence). The CDR3 sequence is CASSKARRENEQYF. In DNA form, the CDR3 reads TGTGCCAGTAGCAAAGCCCGACGGGAGAACGAGCAGTACTTC.

V gene TRBV2 combines with J gene TRBJ1-4; D unresolved. Germline loops: CDR1 SNHLY, CDR2 FYNNEI. V gave up 10 bases and J gave up 8 bases, with 17 bases separating them. The CDR3 consists of 13 residues. The CDR3 bases are TGTGCCATCTACAATTTCGGCGGGGAAAAACTGTTTTTT. Translation gives CAIYNFGGEKLFF.

This clone was recorded a few times. The chain joins TRBV18 to TRBJ2-7, with 7 bases lining up with TRBD2. Per the germline V gene, CDR1 is KGHSH and CDR2 is LQKENI. Trimming removed 8 bases from V and 0 bases from J; junction bases left unmatched: 10. This CDR3 is 15 amino acids long. CDR3 region: CASTSYERDSYEQYF. The CDR3 DNA reads as TGTGCCAGCACGAGTTATGAGCGGGACTCCTACGAGCAGTACTTC. Drawing the rest from reference TRBV18 and TRBJ2-7, the complete variable domain is NAGVMQNPRHLVRRRGQEARLRCSPMKGHSHVYWYRQLPEEGLKFMVYLQKENIIDESGMPKERFSAEFPKEGPSILRIQQVVRGDSAAYFCASTSYERDSYEQYFGPGTRLTVT.

The chain employs TRBV20-1 and TRBJ1-4; a possible D gene is TRBD1 (5 bases). This CDR3 has 11 residues. The ends were cut back, 7 bases at V and 7 bases at J, with 10 bases in the middle. Germline V gene lookup returns CDR1 DFQATT and CDR2 SNEGSKA (reference sequence). The CDR3 spells CSGGAREKLFF. CDR3 in DNA: TGCAGTGGCGGGGCGCGTGAAAAACTGTTTTTT.

This clone turned up a few times. The chain combines TRBV19 with TRBJ2-2, with D perhaps matching TRBD2 (5 bases). Germline lookup yields CDR1 LNHDA and CDR2 SQIVND (reference sequence). This CDR3 has 14 residues. Trimming took 6 bases from V and 9 from J, leaving 17 bases between them. The CDR3 sequence: CASSEGPNPRELFF. CDR3 coding DNA: TGTGCCAGTAGCGAGGGCCCTAACCCCAGGGAGCTGTTTTTT. The full variable domain, in which reference TRBV19 and TRBJ2-2 provide the parts outside the CDR3, is DGGITQSPKYLFRKEGQNVTLSCEQNLNHDAMYWYRQDPGQGLRLIYYSQIVNDFQKGDIAEGYSVSREKKESFPLTVTSAQKNPTAFYLCASSEGPNPRELFFGEGSRLTVL.

There are a few counts of this clone. The chain couples TRBV19 to TRBJ1-5, with D unresolved. CDR1 is LNHDA and CDR2 is SQIVND in the germline V gene (reference sequence). The CDR3 covers 15 residues. Trimming stripped 7 bases from V and 4 bases from J, with 17 bases between. The CDR3 protein is CASTPTAALNQPQHF. The CDR3 nucleotides are TGTGCCAGTACCCCCACGGCGGCTCTGAATCAGCCCCAGCATTTT.

This clone has a handful of counts. The J gene is TRBJ2-7, the V gene TRBV29-1; D might be TRBD1 (5 bases). Trimming pared 5 bases from V and 7 bases from J, leaving 12 bases between. Germline V CDR1 and CDR2: SQVTM, ANQGSEA. This CDR3 has 11 amino acids. DNA for the CDR3: TGCAGCGTTCTAGGGGATTGGGAGCAGTACTTC. Protein: CSVLGDWEQYF.

The rearrangement uses TRBV6-5 and TRBJ1-2; D is ambiguous. CDR1 MNHEY and CDR2 SVGAGI come from the germline V gene. The germline V and J ends were trimmed by 4 bases and 4 bases, with 13 bases remaining between them. The CDR3 consists of 14 residues. In DNA form, the CDR3 reads TGTGCCAGCAGTTGGAGTCGAGTTTCCTATGGCTACACCTTC. Its translation: CASSWSRVSYGYTF.

This sequence joins TRBV5-6 and TRBJ1-2; 8 nucleotides match TRBD1. Germline trimming cut 4 bases from V and 8 bases from J; bases unmatched to any gene: 7. Germline CDR1 reads SGHDT; CDR2 reads YYEEEE. The CDR3 is 13 amino acids. The CDR3 coding sequence is TGTGCCAGCAGCGACGGACAGGGCCTAGGCTACACCTTC. Protein sequence: CASSDGQGLGYTF.

This clone was counted between two and nine times. This rearrangement joins TRBV21-1 to TRBJ1-5. TRBV21-1 is marked as a pseudogene. The CDR3 runs to 11 residues. The CDR3 DNA follows: TGTGCCAGCGGCCGGGTCCAGCCCCAGCATTTT. Protein: CASGRVQPQHF.